This T cell receptor (beta chain) came from a study of cytomegalovirus exposure and HLA in healthy donors. On the study more broadly: Of all 400 or so donors who were genotyped, under 90% belonged to the Caucasian-associated ancestry cluster. Whole-study results and caveats: Later on, an analysis found that several of the most significant clusters appeared to be linked to common viral pathogens, which included parvovirus B19. Researchers had no immune exposure information except CMV serostatus available.

Germline loops: CDR1 LGHNA, CDR2 YSLEER. Trimming cost V 1 base and J 6 bases, with 15 bases left between them. The CDR3 sequence is 16 residues long. Notes on this clone: Its antigen remains unknown.

The PCR made use of 60 Vbeta and 13 Jbeta primers. As originally analysed: About 11 million of some 80 million unique TCR beta chains were shared, per a later count. Sequencing was performed with immunoSEQ multiplex PCR; in TCRdb, only in-frame clones are kept and a portion is missing. For V, J and clone size, that table is used; D and trimming come from the DNA. The record lists 150,000 to 200,000 clones, of which the ten most abundant hold 0.75% to 0.85%. The sequencing input was PBMCs. The receptor's source is a young woman in good health and CMV-seropositive. J is TRBJ1-4 and V is TRBV4-3, with D possibly being TRBD1 (6 bases). The CDR3 DNA follows: TGCGCCAGCAGCCAAGTTACAGGGTGGACTGATGAAAAACTGTTTTTT. Translating gives CASSQVTGWTDEKLFF.